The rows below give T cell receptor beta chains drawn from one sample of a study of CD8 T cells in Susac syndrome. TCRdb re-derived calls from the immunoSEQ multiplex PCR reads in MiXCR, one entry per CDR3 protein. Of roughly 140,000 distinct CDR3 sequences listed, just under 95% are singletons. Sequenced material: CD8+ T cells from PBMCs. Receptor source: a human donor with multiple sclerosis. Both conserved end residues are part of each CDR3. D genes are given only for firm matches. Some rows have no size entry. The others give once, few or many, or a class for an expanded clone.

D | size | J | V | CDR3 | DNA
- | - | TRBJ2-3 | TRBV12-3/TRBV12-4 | CASSPGEEDTQYF | TGTGCCAGCAGTCCGGGGGAGGAAGATACGCAGTATTTT
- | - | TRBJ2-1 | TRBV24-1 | CATSDSGRGNNEQFF | TGTGCCACCAGTGATTCGGGGAGAGGAAACAATGAGCAGTTCTTC
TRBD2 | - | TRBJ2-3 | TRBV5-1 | CASSSKLAGSTDTQYF | TGCGCCAGCAGCTCTAAGCTAGCGGGGAGCACAGATACGCAGTATTTT
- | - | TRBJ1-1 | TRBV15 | CATSSGRGPNTEAFF | TGTGCCACCAGCAGTGGAAGGGGACCGAACACTGAAGCTTTCTTT
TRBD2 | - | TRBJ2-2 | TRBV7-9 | CASSLLLAGAANTGELFF | TGTGCCAGCAGCTTACTACTAGCGGGGGCGGCGAACACCGGGGAGCTGTTTTTT
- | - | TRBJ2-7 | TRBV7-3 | CASSAAGSEQYF | TGTGCCAGCAGCGCGGCGGGGAGCGAGCAGTACTTC
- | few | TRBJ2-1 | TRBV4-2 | CASSQGLYNEQFF | TGTGCCAGCAGCCAAGGACTTTACAATGAGCAGTTCTTC
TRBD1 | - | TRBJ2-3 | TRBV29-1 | CSVETGNTDTQYF | TGCAGCGTGGAGACAGGGAACACAGATACGCAGTATTTT
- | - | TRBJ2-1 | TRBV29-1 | CSVRLGGTYNEQFF | TGCAGCGTTAGATTGGGCGGGACCTACAATGAGCAGTTCTTC
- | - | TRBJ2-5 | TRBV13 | CASSFSGTGIGETQYF | TGTGCCAGCAGTTTCTCCGGGACGGGGATCGGAGAGACCCAGTACTTC
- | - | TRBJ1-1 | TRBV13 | CASSLGPNPNTEAFF | TGTGCCAGCAGCTTAGGCCCTAATCCGAACACTGAAGCTTTCTTT
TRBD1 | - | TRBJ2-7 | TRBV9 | CASSERQGSGEQYF | TGTGCCAGCAGCGAGCGACAGGGGAGTGGCGAGCAGTACTTC
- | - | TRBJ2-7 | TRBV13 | CASSLTLTGPYEQYF | TGTGCCAGCAGCTTAACCCTCACGGGTCCCTACGAGCAGTACTTC
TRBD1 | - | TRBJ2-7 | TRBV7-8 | CASSDTHGTGGYEQYF | TGTGCCAGCAGCGATACACATGGGACAGGGGGGTACGAGCAGTACTTC
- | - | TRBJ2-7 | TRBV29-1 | CSVATEGYEQYF | TGCAGCGTTGCGACGGAGGGTTACGAGCAGTACTTC
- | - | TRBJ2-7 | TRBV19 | CASAGGRGSYEQYF | TGTGCCAGTGCCGGGGGCCGCGGCTCCTACGAGCAGTACTTC
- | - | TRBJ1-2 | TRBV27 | CASSPYTGPSFGYTF | TGTGCCAGCAGTCCCTATACAGGACCAAGCTTCGGCTACACCTTC
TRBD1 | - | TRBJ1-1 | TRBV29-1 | CSVVRDRGPGEAFF | TGCAGCGTTGTTCGGGACAGGGGGCCAGGCGAAGCTTTCTTT
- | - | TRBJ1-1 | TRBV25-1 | CASGLGVNTEAFF | TGTGCCAGCGGGTTGGGCGTGAACACTGAAGCTTTCTTT
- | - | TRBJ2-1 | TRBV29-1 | CSVEDPLGLNNEQFF | TGCAGCGTTGAAGACCCCCTGGGTCTCAACAATGAGCAGTTCTTC
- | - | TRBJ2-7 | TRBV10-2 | CASGVTSAEQYF | TGCGCCAGTGGCGTGACAAGTGCCGAGCAGTACTTC
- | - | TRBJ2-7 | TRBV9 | CASSPGRRERGHYEQYF | TGTGCCAGCAGCCCAGGTAGGAGGGAGCGCGGTCACTACGAGCAGTACTTC
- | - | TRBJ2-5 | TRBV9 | CASSAVGPQETQYF | TGTGCCAGCAGTGCTGTGGGGCCCCAAGAGACCCAGTACTTC
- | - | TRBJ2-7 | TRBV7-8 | CASSAEGFEQYF | TGTGCCAGCTCCGCTGAGGGGTTCGAGCAGTACTTC
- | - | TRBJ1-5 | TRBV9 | CASSPGTNQPQHF | TGTGCCAGCAGCCCAGGGACCAATCAGCCCCAGCATTTT
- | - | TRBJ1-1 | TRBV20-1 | CSARITGTEANTEAFF | TGCAGTGCTAGGATCACAGGGACCGAAGCTAACACTGAAGCTTTCTTT
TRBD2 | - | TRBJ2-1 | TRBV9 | CASSVGGGTSEQFF | TGTGCCAGCAGCGTTGGCGGGGGGACCTCTGAGCAGTTCTTC
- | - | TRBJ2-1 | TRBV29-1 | CSVEGASRRGDEQFF | TGCAGCGTTGAGGGGGCTAGCCGACGGGGCGATGAGCAGTTCTTC
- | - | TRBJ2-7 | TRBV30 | CAWTEAPTSSYEQYF | TGTGCCTGGACAGAAGCTCCTACAAGCTCCTACGAGCAGTACTTC
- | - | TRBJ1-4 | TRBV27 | CASRPRAGKLFF | TGTGCCAGCAGACCACGGGCGGGAAAACTGTTTTTT
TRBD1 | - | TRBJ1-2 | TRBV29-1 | CSDRTGHGYTF | TGCAGCGACCGGACAGGGCATGGCTACACCTTC
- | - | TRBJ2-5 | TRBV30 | CAWSVPRAETQYF | TGTGCCTGGAGTGTACCAAGGGCAGAGACCCAGTACTTC